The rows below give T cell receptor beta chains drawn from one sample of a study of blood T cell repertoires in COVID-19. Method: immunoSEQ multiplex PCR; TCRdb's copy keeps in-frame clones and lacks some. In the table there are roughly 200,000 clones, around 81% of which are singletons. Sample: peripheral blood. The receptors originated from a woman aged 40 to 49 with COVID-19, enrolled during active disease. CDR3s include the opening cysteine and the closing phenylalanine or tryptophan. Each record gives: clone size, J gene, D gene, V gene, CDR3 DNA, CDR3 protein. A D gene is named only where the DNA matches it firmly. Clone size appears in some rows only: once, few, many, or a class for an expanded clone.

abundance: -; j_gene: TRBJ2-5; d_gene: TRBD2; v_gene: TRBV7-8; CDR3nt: TGTGCCAGCAGCTTAGCGAGGGCTAGCGGGGGCCAAGAGACCCAGTACTTC; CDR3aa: CASSLARASGGQETQYF
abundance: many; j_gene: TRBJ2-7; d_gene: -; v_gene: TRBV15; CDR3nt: TGTGCCACCAGCAGGTTACCGCTACGGAGCTACCTAGACGAGCAGTACTTC; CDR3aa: CATSRLPLRSYLDEQYF
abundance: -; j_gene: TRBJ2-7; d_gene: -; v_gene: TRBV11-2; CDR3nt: TGTGCCAGCAGCCCGTCTGGGGACACTTACTACGAGCAGTACTTC; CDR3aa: CASSPSGDTYYEQYF
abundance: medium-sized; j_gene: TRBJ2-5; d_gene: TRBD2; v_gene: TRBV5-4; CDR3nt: TGTGCCAGCAGCTCAGCGGGAGGGCAAGAGACCCAGTACTTC; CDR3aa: CASSSAGGQETQYF
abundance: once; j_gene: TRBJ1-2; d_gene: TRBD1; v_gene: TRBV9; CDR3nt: TGTGCCAGCAGCGTCCGTGGTACAGGGGGAAACGATGGCTACACCTTC; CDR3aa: CASSVRGTGGNDGYTF
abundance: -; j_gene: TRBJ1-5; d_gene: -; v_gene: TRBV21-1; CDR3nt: TGTGCCAGCAGCCCACCCCGGGTTCAGCCCCAGCATTTT; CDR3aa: CASSPPRVQPQHF
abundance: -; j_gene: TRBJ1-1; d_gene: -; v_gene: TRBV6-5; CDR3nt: TGTGCCAGCACCAAGGGGGGGTCGATGAACACTGAAGCTTTCTTT; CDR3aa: CASTKGGSMNTEAFF
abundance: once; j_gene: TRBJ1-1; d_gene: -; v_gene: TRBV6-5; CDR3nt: TGTGCCGGATCGGACTCCATGAACACTGAAGCTTTCTTT; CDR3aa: CAGSDSMNTEAFF
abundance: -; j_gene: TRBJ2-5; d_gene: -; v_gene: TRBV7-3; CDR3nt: TGTGCCAGCAGCTTATCCCCCAGGGGCGGAGAGACCCAGTACTTC; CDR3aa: CASSLSPRGGETQYF
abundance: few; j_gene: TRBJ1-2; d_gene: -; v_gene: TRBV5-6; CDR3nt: TGTGCCAGCAGCCCTACAGGTTCTAACTATGGCTACACCTTC; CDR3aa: CASSPTGSNYGYTF
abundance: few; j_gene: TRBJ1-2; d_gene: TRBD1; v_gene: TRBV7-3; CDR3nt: TGTGCCAGCAGCGAGGGGACAGGGCGGGGTGGCTACACCTTC; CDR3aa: CASSEGTGRGGYTF
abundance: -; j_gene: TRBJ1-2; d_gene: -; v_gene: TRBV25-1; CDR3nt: TGTGCCAGCAGTGAATATTCCCTCTGGGGCGCGGGCTACACCTTC; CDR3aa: CASSEYSLWGAGYTF
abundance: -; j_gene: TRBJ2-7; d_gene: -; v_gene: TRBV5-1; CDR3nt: TGCGCCAGCAGCTTGGGGGCCTCCTACGAGCAGTACTTC; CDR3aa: CASSLGASYEQYF
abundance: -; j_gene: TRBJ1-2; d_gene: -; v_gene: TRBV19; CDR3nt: TGTGCCAGTAGTACACAGAGAAGTAACTATGGCTACACCTTC; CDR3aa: CASSTQRSNYGYTF
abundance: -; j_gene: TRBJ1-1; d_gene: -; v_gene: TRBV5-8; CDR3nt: TGTGCCAGCAGTCGGGGGATCATGAACACTGAAGCTTTCTTT; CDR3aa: CASSRGIMNTEAFF
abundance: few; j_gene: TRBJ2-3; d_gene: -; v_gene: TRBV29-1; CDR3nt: TGCAGCGTTGCTATGGTGGGCAGGTCAGATACGCAGTATTTT; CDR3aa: CSVAMVGRSDTQYF
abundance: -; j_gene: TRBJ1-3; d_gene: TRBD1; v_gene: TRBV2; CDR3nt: TGTGCCAGCACCACCCCCATAACAGGGGCTGGAAACACCATATATTTT; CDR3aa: CASTTPITGAGNTIYF
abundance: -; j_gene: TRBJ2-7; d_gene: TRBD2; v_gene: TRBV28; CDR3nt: TGTGCCAGCAGTTCCACACCCCGGGGGGGGCAGTACTTC; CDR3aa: CASSSTPRGGQYF
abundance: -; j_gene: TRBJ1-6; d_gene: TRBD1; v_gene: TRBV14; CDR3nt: TGTGCCAGCAGCCCCTTGGACAGGGTGAGAAATTCACCCCTCCACTTT; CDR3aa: CASSPLDRVRNSPLHF
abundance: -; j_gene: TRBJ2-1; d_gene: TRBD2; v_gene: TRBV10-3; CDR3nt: TGTGCCATCAGTGATCCGCGGACACCGGGACTAACGTACAATGAGCAGTTCTTC; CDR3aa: CAISDPRTPGLTYNEQFF
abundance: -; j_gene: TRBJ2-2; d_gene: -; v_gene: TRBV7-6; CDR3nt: TGTGCCAGCAGCTTAGAACCAGGGAACACCGGGGAGCTGTTTTTT; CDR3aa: CASSLEPGNTGELFF
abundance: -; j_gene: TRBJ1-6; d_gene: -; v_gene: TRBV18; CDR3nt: TGTGCCAGCTCACAAACAGGTTCACCCCTCCACTTT; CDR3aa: CASSQTGSPLHF
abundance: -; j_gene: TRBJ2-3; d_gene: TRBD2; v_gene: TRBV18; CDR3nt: TGTGCCAGCTCACGCGATCAACTAGCGGGGTTAGATACGCAGTATTTT; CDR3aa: CASSRDQLAGLDTQYF
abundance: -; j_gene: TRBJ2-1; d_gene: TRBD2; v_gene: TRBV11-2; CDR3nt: TGTGCCAGCAGCTTAGTAGGCGGGAGAAGTTACAATGAGCAGTTCTTC; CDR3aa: CASSLVGGRSYNEQFF
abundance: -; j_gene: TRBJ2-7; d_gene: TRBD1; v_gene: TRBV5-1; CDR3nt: TGCGCCAGCAATCCCGCCAGGGGGCAGGGCGGGCTCTACGAGCAGTACTTC; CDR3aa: CASNPARGQGGLYEQYF
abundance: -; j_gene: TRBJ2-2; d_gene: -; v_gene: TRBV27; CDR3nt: TGTGCCAGCACTTCCCTTACTTTGAACACCGGGGAGCTGTTTTTT; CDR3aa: CASTSLTLNTGELFF
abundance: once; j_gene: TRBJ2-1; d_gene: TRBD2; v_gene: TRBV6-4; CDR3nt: TGTGCCAGCAGTGGTGAACTAGCGGGGGGGTACTCGAGAAATGAGCAGTTCTTC; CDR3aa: CASSGELAGGYSRNEQFF
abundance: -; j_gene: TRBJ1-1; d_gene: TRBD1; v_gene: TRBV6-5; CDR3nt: TGTGCCAGCAGCCGCGAAGGGGGCAGGGGCACTGAAGCTTTCTTT; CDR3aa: CASSREGGRGTEAFF
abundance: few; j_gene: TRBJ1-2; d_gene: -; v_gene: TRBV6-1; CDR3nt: TGTGCCAGCAGTGAATGGGCCAGTAACTATGGCTACACCTTC; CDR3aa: CASSEWASNYGYTF
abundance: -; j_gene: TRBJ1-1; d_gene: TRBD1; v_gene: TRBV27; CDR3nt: TGTGCCAGCAGACCGGGACAGGGGACTGAAGCTTTCTTT; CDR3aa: CASRPGQGTEAFF
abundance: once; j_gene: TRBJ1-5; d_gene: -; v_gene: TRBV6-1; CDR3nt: TGTGCCAGCAGTGAAGGCGGTGAGCCTCATCAGCCCCAGCATTTT; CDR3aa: CASSEGGEPHQPQHF
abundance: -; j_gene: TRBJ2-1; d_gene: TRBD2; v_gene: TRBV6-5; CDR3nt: TGTGCCAGCAGAATAGGCGGGAGGTATTTCAATGAGCAGTTCTTC; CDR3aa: CASRIGGRYFNEQFF
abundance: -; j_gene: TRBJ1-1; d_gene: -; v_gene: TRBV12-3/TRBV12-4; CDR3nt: TGTGCCAGCACCCTCCGGGGGGAAGCTTTCTTT; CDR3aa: CASTLRGEAFF
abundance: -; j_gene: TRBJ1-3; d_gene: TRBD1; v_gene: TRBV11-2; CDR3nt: TGTGCCAGCAGCATCGGGACAGGGAGAAACACCATATATTTT; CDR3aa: CASSIGTGRNTIYF
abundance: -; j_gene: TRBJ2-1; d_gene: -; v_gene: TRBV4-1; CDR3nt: TGCGCCAGCAGTGGGAGGGGGGTTTACAATGAGCAGTTCTTC; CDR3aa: CASSGRGVYNEQFF
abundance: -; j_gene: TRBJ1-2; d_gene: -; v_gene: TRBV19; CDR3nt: TGTGCCAGTAGTATAGATCGGTTCGGCTATGGCTACACCTTC; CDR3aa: CASSIDRFGYGYTF
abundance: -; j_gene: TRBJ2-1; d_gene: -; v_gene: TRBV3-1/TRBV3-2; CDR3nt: TGTGCCAGCAGCCAAGCGCGGAGCCTTGGACTGAATGAGCAGTTCTTC; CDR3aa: CASSQARSLGLNEQFF
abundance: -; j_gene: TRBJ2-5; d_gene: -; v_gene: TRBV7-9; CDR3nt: TGTGCCAGCAGCCCCCAGACAGGCGAGACCCAGTACTTC; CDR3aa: CASSPQTGETQYF
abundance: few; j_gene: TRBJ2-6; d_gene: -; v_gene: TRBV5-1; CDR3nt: TGCGCCAGCAGCATACAGGCCACCCGCTCTGGGGCCAACGTCCTGACTTTC; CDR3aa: CASSIQATRSGANVLTF
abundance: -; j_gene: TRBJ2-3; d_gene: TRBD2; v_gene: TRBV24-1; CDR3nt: TGTGCCACCAGTGAACACGCTAGCGGGAGATCGCGAGATACGCAGTATTTT; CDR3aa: CATSEHASGRSRDTQYF
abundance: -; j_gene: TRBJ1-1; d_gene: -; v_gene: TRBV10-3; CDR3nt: TGTGCCATCAGTGACGGTCCGAACACTGAAGCTTTCTTT; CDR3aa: CAISDGPNTEAFF